The 27 T cell receptor beta chains below all came from one sample that was sequenced in a study of cytomegalovirus exposure and HLA in healthy donors. The assay was immunoSEQ multiplex PCR, and TCRdb's table has in-frame clones only and misses some. The sample includes roughly 140,000 clones, 85% to 90% of them seen just once. Sequenced material: PBMCs. The receptors originated from a woman aged 18-29 years in good health and CMV-seropositive.

The chain couples TRBV6-6 to TRBJ2-1; 9 bases fit TRBD1. Germline CDR1 reads MNHNY; CDR2 reads SVGAGI (reference sequence). V shed 2 bases, J shed 7 bases, and the junction held 6 bases outside the gene matches. This CDR3 is built from 15 residues. The CDR3 DNA reads as TGTGCCAGCAGTTACCTGACAGGGGGTAAGAATGAGCAGTTCTTC. Protein: CASSYLTGGKNEQFF.

The chain carries TRBV7-8 and TRBJ2-7, with D possibly matching TRBD1 (5 bases). The CDR3 covers 14 residues. Germline assignment: CDR1 SGHVS and CDR2 FQNEAQ. The ends were cut back, 4 bases at V and 5 bases at J, with 15 bases in the middle. Here the CDR3 reads CASSYTSGQNEQYF. CDR3 coding DNA: TGTGCCAGCAGCTACACCTCAGGGCAAAACGAGCAGTACTTC. The complete variable domain, with remaining parts taken from reference TRBV7-8 and TRBJ2-7, reads GAGVSQSPRYKVAKRGQDVALRCDPISGHVSLFWYQQALGQGPEFLTYFQNEAQLDKSGLPSDRFFAERPEGSVSTLKIQRTQQEDSAVYLCASSYTSGQNEQYFGPGTRLTVT.

The V and J genes are TRBV4-1 and TRBJ1-5; 8 bases match TRBD1. Germline assignment: CDR1 MGHRA and CDR2 YSYEKL. The ends lost 5 bases at V and 5 bases at J; junction bases unmatched: 17. CDR3 size: 18 residues. The DNA for the CDR3 is TGCGCCAGCAGCGAACGAGACGGACTTGGGACAGGAGATCAGCCCCAGCATTTT. Its protein is CASSERDGLGTGDQPQHF.

A few counts support this clone. This rearrangement joins TRBV2 to TRBJ2-7; 8 positions agree with TRBD2. Germline lookup yields CDR1 SNHLY and CDR2 FYNNEI. The CDR3 is 14 amino acids. The V segment lost 4 bases and the J segment 2 bases; nucleotides outside the gene matches: 4. CDR3 sequence reads: CASSGLAGPYEQYF. The CDR3 nucleotides are TGTGCCAGCAGTGGGCTAGCGGGCCCCTACGAGCAGTACTTC.

This clone was recorded a few times. The rearrangement joins TRBV5-1 to TRBJ2-7; 7 nucleotides agree with TRBD2. CDR1 SGHRS and CDR2 YFSETQ come from the germline V gene. V shed 2 bases, J shed 6 bases, and the junction held 5 bases outside the gene matches. The CDR3 has 13 amino acids. CDR3 amino acids: CASSFGGGGEQYF. The CDR3 DNA reads TGCGCCAGCAGCTTTGGCGGGGGTGGCGAGCAGTACTTC.

The CDR3 is CASSFGQTGELFF. The CDR3 nucleotides are TGTGCCAGCAGCTTCGGACAAACCGGGGAGCTGTTTTTT. The rearrangement links TRBV7-6 to TRBJ2-2, with D tentatively TRBD1 (5 bases). V gave up 3 bases and J gave up 5 bases, with 7 bases separating them. CDR1 SGHVS and CDR2 FNYEAQ come from the germline V gene. This CDR3 has 13 amino acids. Filled out from reference TRBV7-6 and TRBJ2-2, the complete variable domain reads GAGVSQSPRYKVTKRGQDVALRCDPISGHVSLYWYRQALGQGPEFLTYFNYEAQQDKSGLPNDRFSAERPEGSISTLTIQRTEQRDSAMYRCASSFGQTGELFFGEGSRLTVL.

The chain carries TRBV4-1 and TRBJ1-1; D not certain. The CDR3 runs 14 residues. Between the trimmed V and J ends, which lost 0 bases and 1 base, there was a span of 6 bases. Germline assignment: CDR1 MGHRA and CDR2 YSYEKL. The CDR3 DNA reads as TGCGCCAGCAGCCAAGATCCAGGGAACACTGAAGCTTTCTTT. Its translation is CASSQDPGNTEAFF.

In DNA, the CDR3 is TGTGCCGGGTCAAAAGGACTTTCTTACGAGCAGTACTTC. Its protein product is CAGSKGLSYEQYF. The chain joins TRBV30 to TRBJ2-7; the D gene is possibly TRBD2 (5 bases). This CDR3 has 13 residues. The V gene's germline CDR1 is GTSNPN and CDR2 SVGIG (reference sequence). The ends were cut back, 8 bases at V and 4 bases at J, with 18 bases in the middle.

The chain joins TRBV6-1 to TRBJ2-3, with 10 bases lining up with TRBD2. CDR1 and CDR2 from the germline V gene are MNHNS and SASEGT. The CDR3 length is 15 residues. J was trimmed by 4 bases and V by 3 bases; bases with no gene match: 4. The CDR3 protein is CASSETAGGSDTQYF. In DNA form, the CDR3 reads TGTGCCAGCAGTGAGACAGCGGGAGGGTCAGATACGCAGTATTTT.

The rearrangement joins TRBV19 to TRBJ1-1; 8 positions agree with TRBD1. Germline V lookup: CDR1 LNHDA, CDR2 SQIVND (reference sequence). V lost 6 bases to trimming and J lost 4 bases; unmatched junction nucleotides: 4. The CDR3 is 13 amino acids. CDR3 DNA sequence: TGTGCCAGTAGCAGGGGGCGCGGCACTGAAGCTTTCTTT. This gives the protein CASSRGRGTEAFF.

The V and J genes are TRBV2 and TRBJ2-7, with 9 bases identical to TRBD2. Germline V gene lookup returns CDR1 SNHLY and CDR2 FYNNEI. With 10 bases clipped from V and 4 bases from J, the junction kept 8 bases outside the gene matches. The CDR3 loop spans 13 amino acids. The CDR3 nucleotides are TGTGCCACCTTTAGCGGGAGAGGTTACGAGCAGTACTTC. It codes for CATFSGRGYEQYF.

The chain couples TRBV6-4 to TRBJ2-1; tentatively, D is TRBD2 (5 bases). V lost 3 bases and J 6 bases, leaving 18 bases between the germline ends. The CDR3 runs to 16 residues. Germline V CDR1 and CDR2: MRHNA, SNTAGT. CDR3 amino acids: CASSERYGGRRNEQFF. CDR3 nucleotides: TGTGCCAGCAGTGAAAGATACGGCGGGCGCCGCAATGAGCAGTTCTTC.

This clone was seen only once. The J gene is TRBJ2-1, the V gene TRBV27, with TRBD2 matching over 16 bases. V gave up 8 bases and J gave up 1 base; unmatched junction bases: 8. The CDR3 is made up of 18 amino acids. Germline assignment: CDR1 MNHEY and CDR2 SMNVEV (reference sequence). The CDR3 region has the DNA TGTGCCAGCGGAGCGGGACTAGCGGGAGGGTTTTCCTACAATGAGCAGTTCTTC. Protein product: CASGAGLAGGFSYNEQFF.

The chain is built from TRBV2 and TRBJ1-2; 8 nucleotides line up with TRBD1. V lost 8 bases to trimming and J lost 6 bases; unmatched junction nucleotides: 8. The CDR3 has 13 amino acids. Germline-derived CDR1 and CDR2 are SNHLY and FYNNEI. As DNA, the CDR3 is TGTGCCAGCGTCACAGGGGGGTTAGATGGCTACACCTTC. It yields the protein CASVTGGLDGYTF.

This chain links TRBV11-3 with TRBJ2-3; no reliable D call. The V end was cut by 5 bases, the J end by 4 bases, with 13 bases between. The germline gives CDR1 SGHNT, CDR2 YENEEA. CDR3 size: 14 residues. CDR3 bases: TGTGCCAGCAGCCCTATCTTTTCCGCAGATACGCAGTATTTT. Its translation is CASSPIFSADTQYF. The full variable domain, completed using reference TRBV11-3 and TRBJ2-3, is EAGVVQSPRYKIIEKKQPVAFWCNPISGHNTLYWYLQNLGQGPELLIRYENEEAVDDSQLPKDRFSAERLKGVDSTLKIQPAELGDSAVYLCASSPIFSADTQYFGPGTRLTVL.

This clone was seen only a few times. The chain recombines TRBV19 with TRBJ2-2; the D gene is possibly TRBD2 (5 bases). CDR1 and CDR2 (germline): LNHDA, SQIVND (reference sequence). This CDR3 has 13 residues. Trimming removed 7 bases at V and 8 bases at J, with 14 bases between. The CDR3 DNA is TGTGCCAGTATTAAGGACTGGTATGGGGAGCTGTTTTTT. It is translated as CASIKDWYGELFF.

A few counts support this clone. The V gene is TRBV7-2, the J gene TRBJ2-7; perhaps TRBD1 as D (6 bases). CDR1 is SGHTA, CDR2 FQGNSA, per germline. This CDR3 spans 14 amino acids. With 5 bases removed from V and 4 bases from J, the gap between germline ends came to 15 bases. The CDR3 loop is CASSPRVGAYEQYF. The DNA for the CDR3 is TGTGCCAGCAGCCCCAGGGTGGGGGCTTACGAGCAGTACTTC.

The DNA of the CDR3 is TGTGCCATCCAATATCGAACCTGGGCAGGGTCGTCCTACGAGCAGTACTTC. Translation: CAIQYRTWAGSSYEQYF. The genes are TRBV19 and TRBJ2-7, with D perhaps TRBD1 (5 bases). The V and J ends lost 10 bases and 1 base respectively, with 26 bases between them. The length of the CDR3 is 17 residues. Germline V gene sequence: CDR1 LNHDA, CDR2 SQIVND (reference sequence). Supplemented by reference TRBV19 and TRBJ2-7, the full variable domain reads DGGITQSPKYLFRKEGQNVTLSCEQNLNHDAMYWYRQDPGQGLRLIYYSQIVNDFQKGDIAEGYSVSREKKESFPLTVTSAQKNPTAFYLCAIQYRTWAGSSYEQYFGPGTRLTVT.

The V call is TRBV5-1, the J call TRBJ2-1; the match to TRBD2 covers 8 bases. Germline V gives CDR1 SGHRS, CDR2 YFSETQ. The CDR3 contains 16 residues. The J segment lost 7 bases and the V segment lost 1 base, leaving 10 bases of the junction unmatched. Written as DNA, the CDR3 is TGCGCCAGCAGCTTGCCCCTTGCGGGAGGCATAAATGAGCAGTTCTTC. Amino acid sequence: CASSLPLAGGINEQFF.

This chain connects TRBV7-9 to TRBJ2-3, with 10 bases matching TRBD2. This CDR3 is 18 amino acids long. Germline CDR1 and CDR2: SEHNR and FQNEAQ (reference sequence). Germline trimming cut 4 bases from V and 2 bases from J; bases unmatched to any gene: 12. This chain's CDR3 is CASSSPGWTSGNTDTQYF. The CDR3 coding sequence is TGTGCCAGCAGCTCCCCCGGATGGACTAGCGGAAACACAGATACGCAGTATTTT.

The sample holds one count of this clone. The V and J genes are TRBV7-9 and TRBJ2-7, with 7 bases identical to TRBD2. The V gene end was trimmed by 8 bases and the J gene end by 5 bases; junction bases not matched to a gene: 12. The CDR3 spans 14 residues. CDR1 SEHNR and CDR2 FQNEAQ come from the germline V gene (reference sequence). The CDR3 DNA reads TGTGCCAGCGGGGCTAGCGGTACGCTAGACGAGCAGTACTTC. Residues: CASGASGTLDEQYF.

The gene calls are TRBV5-5 and TRBJ1-2; the D gene is possibly TRBD1 (6 bases). The CDR3 contains 16 residues. CDR1 is SGHKS and CDR2 is YYEKEE in the germline V gene (reference sequence). Trimming removed 0 bases from V and 0 bases from J, with 12 bases in between. CDR3 residues: CASSLEGTTANYGYTF. The CDR3 DNA reads as TGTGCCAGCAGCTTGGAAGGGACAACAGCTAACTATGGCTACACCTTC. The full variable domain, completed using reference TRBV5-5 and TRBJ1-2, is DAGVTQSPTHLIKTRGQQVTLRCSPISGHKSVSWYQQVLGQGPQFIFQYYEKEERGRGNFPDRFSARQFPNYSSELNVNALLLGDSALYLCASSLEGTTANYGYTFGSGTRLTVV.

The genes are TRBV27 and TRBJ2-3, with 7 bases matching TRBD2. The CDR3 contains 17 residues. V gave up 6 bases and J gave up 2 bases; unmatched junction bases: 14. From germline, CDR1 is MNHEY and CDR2 SMNVEV (reference sequence). CDR3 DNA sequence: TGTGCCAGCAGCTCGCCGAGCGGGACCCTAGACACAGATACGCAGTATTTT. Translating gives CASSSPSGTLDTDTQYF.

This sequence joins TRBV5-1 and TRBJ1-2; no clear D gene. The CDR3 has 15 residues. Trimming pared 3 bases from V and 4 bases from J, leaving 16 bases between. Germline values: CDR1 SGHRS, CDR2 YFSETQ. The DNA of the CDR3 is TGCGCCAGCAGCTCCGGTACAGATTACTTCTATGGCTACACCTTC. Its translation is CASSSGTDYFYGYTF.

The gene calls are TRBV7-6 and TRBJ2-7; 10 bases are shared with TRBD2. CDR1 is SGHVS and CDR2 is FNYEAQ in the germline V gene. The CDR3 is 15 residues long. The trim removed 5 bases at V and 2 bases at J, leaving 6 bases unmatched. The DNA for the CDR3 is TGTGCCAGCAGCCCTATAAGCGGGAGGGCCTACGAGCAGTACTTC. Translated, it gives CASSPISGRAYEQYF.

The chain is built from TRBV11-3 and TRBJ2-7, with 10 bases matching TRBD2. The CDR3 is made up of 14 amino acids. The ends lost 5 bases at V and 1 base at J; junction bases unmatched: 2. Germline V gene sequence: CDR1 SGHNT, CDR2 YENEEA. The CDR3 DNA sequence: TGTGCCAGCAGCGTGGGACTAGCGTCCTACGAGCAGTACTTC. It encodes CASSVGLASYEQYF.

The rearrangement links TRBV11-3 to TRBJ2-1, with 8 bases identical to TRBD2. With V trimmed by 3 bases and J by 6 bases, 13 bases remained unmatched. The length of the CDR3 is 17 residues. The germline CDR1 and CDR2 sequences are SGHNT and YENEEA. The CDR3 DNA sequence: TGTGCCAGCAGCTTCATCCCTTTTAGCGGGATTTTCAATGAGCAGTTCTTC. Translating gives CASSFIPFSGIFNEQFF.